This TCR beta chain appears in the sequencing data of a study of blood T cells in healthy people across ages. The second PCR ran about 6 to 11 cycles with a sample-barcoded 5' primer and J-beta primers. From the 5' RACE reads, TCRdb called clonotypes with MiXCR, one entry per CDR3 protein. The sample consists of fewer than 900,000 distinct CDR3 sequences, about 42% of them appearing once. A remark on this clonotype: The antigen is unknown.

This CDR3 has 15 amino acids. Losses at the gene ends were 4 bases for V and 9 bases for J; bases not matched to a gene: 11. Germline V gene data show CDR1 as MNHEY and CDR2 as SMNVEV (reference sequence). Study outcomes and limitations: Researchers said unsorted PBMCs prevented a conclusive naive versus antigen-experienced comparison.

This receptor was obtained from a woman aged 55-70 years in good health. The sample taken for sequencing was blood. The chain carries TRBV27 and TRBJ2-1; TRBD1 aligns across 8 bases. The CDR3 loop is CASSYRTGSEGEQFF. Written as DNA, the CDR3 is TGTGCCAGCAGTTACCGGACAGGGAGTGAGGGTGAGCAGTTCTTC.